Listed below are T cell receptor beta chains from one sample, sequenced in a study of blood T cell repertoires in COVID-19. Only in-frame clones appear in the TCRdb table, and some are missing; sequencing was by immunoSEQ multiplex PCR. The sample contains 250,000 to 300,000 clones, approximately 87% of which appear only once. Source material: peripheral blood. These receptors were obtained from a man aged 55 to 69 who had recovered from COVID-19. Both conserved end residues are part of each CDR3. Fields, in order: V gene, J gene, clone size, D gene, CDR3 protein, CDR3 DNA. The D gene is left open where the match is weak. Clone sizes are given selectively: once, few, many, or a class where the clone is expanded.

TRBV5-4	TRBJ1-1	NA	NA	CASSLPGSLLNTEAFF	TGTGCCAGCAGCCTCCCAGGATCCCTTCTCAACACTGAAGCTTTCTTT
TRBV5-1	TRBJ2-7	NA	TRBD1	CASSLRGQSYEQYF	TGCGCCAGCAGCTTAAGGGGGCAGTCCTACGAGCAGTACTTC
TRBV7-6	TRBJ2-1	NA	TRBD1	CASSSTGQGTYNEQFF	TGTGCCAGCAGCTCCACCGGACAGGGGACCTACAATGAGCAGTTCTTC
TRBV7-3	TRBJ2-3	NA	NA	CASSLRPGATDTQYF	TGTGCCAGCAGCTTAAGACCTGGGGCCACAGATACGCAGTATTTT
TRBV9	TRBJ2-5	NA	NA	CASSGKTSTVETQYF	TGTGCCAGCAGCGGTAAGACTAGTACGGTAGAGACCCAGTACTTC
TRBV19	TRBJ2-5	NA	TRBD1	CASSMTGGETQYF	TGTGCCAGTAGTATGACAGGGGGGGAGACCCAGTACTTC
TRBV15	TRBJ1-1	few	TRBD1	CATSTADRETEAFF	TGTGCCACCAGCACAGCGGACAGGGAAACTGAAGCTTTCTTT
TRBV6-6	TRBJ2-3	NA	TRBD2	CASSRGTSGGQGTDTQYF	TGTGCCAGCAGTCGAGGGACTAGCGGGGGCCAAGGCACAGATACGCAGTATTTT
TRBV7-7	TRBJ2-1	NA	TRBD2	CASSLVAGGNEQFF	TGTGCCAGCAGCTTAGTAGCGGGGGGGAATGAGCAGTTCTTC
TRBV18	TRBJ2-5	NA	TRBD1	CASSPRDRGQETQYF	TGTGCCAGCTCACCAAGGGACAGGGGCCAAGAGACCCAGTACTTC
TRBV19	TRBJ1-4	NA	NA	CASKDLRGATNEKLFF	TGTGCCAGTAAGGATCTTCGGGGGGCAACTAATGAAAAACTGTTTTTT
TRBV15	TRBJ2-5	NA	NA	CATSMRTVGQETQYF	TGTGCCACCAGCATGAGGACAGTGGGACAAGAGACCCAGTACTTC
TRBV11-3	TRBJ2-5	NA	TRBD1	CASSPRDRAQETQYF	TGTGCCAGCAGCCCCCGGGACAGGGCCCAAGAGACCCAGTACTTC
TRBV29-1	TRBJ2-5	NA	NA	CSAAFGGAQETQYF	TGCAGCGCCGCGTTCGGGGGTGCCCAAGAGACCCAGTACTTC
TRBV7-8	TRBJ1-2	NA	NA	CASSLVRQAQGYTF	TGTGCCAGCAGCTTAGTTCGTCAGGCGCAAGGCTACACCTTC
TRBV5-1	TRBJ2-1	NA	TRBD2	CASSPSGGGRYNEQFF	TGCGCCAGCAGCCCTAGCGGTGGAGGGAGGTACAATGAGCAGTTCTTC
TRBV12-3/TRBV12-4	TRBJ2-7	once	NA	CASSLLVGEQYF	TGTGCCAGCAGTTTGTTAGTTGGCGAGCAGTACTTC
TRBV27	TRBJ2-3	NA	NA	CASSLGRADTDTQYF	TGTGCCAGCAGCCTTGGGAGAGCGGACACAGATACGCAGTATTTT
TRBV7-9	TRBJ1-3	NA	TRBD1	CASSDGTGGRNTIYF	TGTGCCAGCAGCGACGGGACAGGGGGGAGAAACACCATATATTTT
TRBV6-1	TRBJ1-6	NA	NA	CASSQDSSYNSPLHF	TGTGCCAGCAGCCAGGACAGCTCCTATAATTCACCCCTCCACTTT
TRBV5-5	TRBJ2-3	NA	NA	CASSLTSSTDTQYF	TGTGCCAGCAGCTTGACTAGCAGCACAGATACGCAGTATTTT
TRBV4-1	TRBJ1-6	NA	NA	CASSQDGGIGNSPLHF	TGCGCCAGCAGCCAAGATGGGGGGATAGGGAATTCACCCCTCCACTTT
TRBV5-1	TRBJ1-4	NA	NA	CASSLGQTRGEKLFF	TGCGCCAGCAGCTTGGGGCAAACCCGGGGTGAAAAACTGTTTTTT
TRBV3-1/TRBV3-2	TRBJ2-1	few	TRBD2	CASSQEMSGRGVQQFF	TGTGCCAGCAGCCAAGAAATGAGCGGGAGAGGCGTTCAGCAGTTCTTC
TRBV11-1	TRBJ2-7	once	TRBD2	CASSTGTSSAYEQYF	TGTGCCAGCAGCACCGGGACTAGTTCCGCCTACGAGCAGTACTTC
TRBV28	TRBJ1-2	NA	NA	CASRTPGRYGYTF	TGTGCCAGCAGAACTCCGGGTCGATATGGCTACACCTTC
TRBV5-1	TRBJ2-5	NA	TRBD1	CASSFTGTGGQETQYF	TGCGCCAGCAGCTTCACCGGGACAGGGGGCCAAGAGACCCAGTACTTC
TRBV5-1	TRBJ1-4	NA	NA	CASSFAGTTNEKLFF	TGCGCCAGCAGCTTCGCCGGGACTACTAATGAAAAACTGTTTTTT
TRBV7-9	TRBJ1-4	NA	NA	CASSPRTLATNEKLFF	TGTGCCAGCAGCCCCCGGACACTTGCAACTAATGAAAAACTGTTTTTT
TRBV2	TRBJ1-2	NA	NA	CVSSVAFANYGYTF	TGTGTCAGCAGTGTGGCATTCGCTAACTATGGCTACACCTTC
TRBV5-5	TRBJ2-7	NA	NA	CASSPRGVSSYEQYF	TGTGCCAGCAGCCCCCGCGGGGTCAGCTCCTACGAGCAGTACTTC
TRBV14	TRBJ2-1	NA	TRBD1	CASSRTRGQTYNEQFF	TGTGCCAGCAGCCGGACGAGGGGGCAAACCTACAATGAGCAGTTCTTC
TRBV19	TRBJ1-4	NA	TRBD1	CASSTPTGGQEKLFF	TGTGCCAGTAGTACCCCGACAGGGGGCCAAGAAAAACTGTTTTTT
TRBV5-6	TRBJ1-4	NA	TRBD1	CASSSRQKTGAYEKLFF	TGTGCCAGCAGCTCTCGGCAGAAAACAGGGGCTTATGAAAAACTGTTTTTT